Shown below are 6 T cell receptor beta chains from a single sample sequenced in a study of vaccination and CD4 T cells after COVID-19 (dated by TCRdb to between 2021 and 2024). Library method: PCR. The sequencing machine was an Illumina iSeq 100. At the Johns Hopkins FTIC core, DNA from the cultured CD4+ T cells underwent TCR sequencing with the Oncomine TCR Beta short-read assay. The QIAamp micro DNA kit was used to extract genomic DNA from the cultured CD4+ T cells. Starting from the raw public reads, TCRdb applied fastp trimming at Q25, assembled clones with MiXCR and retained in-frame beta chains. Rows with one shared CDR3 protein collapse into an entry with the most common genes and DNA. The table for this sample lists 6,500 to 9,000 distinct CDR3 sequences; around 42% of them were counted only once. Roughly a quarter of the sample is held by the ten biggest clonotypes. Their antigens remain unidentified.

Sample treatment or condition, as interpreted from the label and publication: approximately nine-day PBMC culture with coronavirus spike peptide pools or control peptides (ViraFEST assay). CD4+ T cells from unexposed donors were collected before the COVID-19 pandemic (2011-2018). Sequenced sample: CD4+ T cells from blood, cultured in vitro. The source is a human donor in good health.

This clonotype was observed a handful of times. The V and J genes are TRBV7-2 and TRBJ1-5, with 7 nucleotides matching TRBD1. Germline values: CDR1 SGHTA, CDR2 FQGNSA. This CDR3 has 15 residues. The V gene end was trimmed by 1 base and the J gene end by 3 bases; junction bases not matched to a gene: 3. CDR3 coding DNA: TGTGCCAGCAGCTTAGGACAGGGAAACAATCAGCCCCAGCATTTT. This gives the protein CASSLGQGNNQPQHF.

In its sample, this clonotype was seen a few times. V gene TRBV20-1 combines with J gene TRBJ2-5, with D perhaps TRBD2 (6 bases). Trimming took 3 bases from V and 1 from J, leaving 15 bases between them. Germline lookup yields CDR1 DFQATT and CDR2 SNEGSKA (reference sequence). The CDR3 length is 15 residues. CDR3 nucleotides: TGCAGTGCTAGTGGTACAGCGGGCTCCCAAGAGACCCAGTACTTC. Its protein is CSASGTAGSQETQYF.

This clonotype showed up just once. The genes are TRBV28 and TRBJ2-1; no definite D call. Germline CDR1 and CDR2: MDHEN and SYDVKM. The CDR3 sequence is 16 residues long. V shed 1 base and J shed 4 bases, with 14 bases lying between them. The CDR3 loop is CASSLYRNGPYNEQFF. The CDR3 DNA sequence: TGTGCCAGCAGTTTATATCGGAACGGACCATACAATGAGCAGTTCTTC.

This chain uses TRBV19 with TRBJ2-3, with D maybe TRBD1 (5 bases). CDR1 and CDR2 (germline): LNHDA, SQIVND (reference sequence). The CDR3 loop spans 14 amino acids. With 2 bases removed from V and 5 bases from J, the gap between germline ends came to 11 bases. The CDR3 reads CASSIKGYIDTQYF. The DNA for the CDR3 is TGTGCCAGTAGTATAAAGGGGTATATAGATACGCAGTATTTT.

V gene TRBV7-2 combines with J gene TRBJ2-7; D not resolved. Germline CDR1 SGHTA, CDR2 FQGNSA. The CDR3 spans 12 residues. V lost 4 bases to trimming and J lost 4 bases, with 8 bases between them. The CDR3 here is CASSSTRYEQYF. The CDR3 DNA reads TGTGCCAGCAGCTCCACCCGGTACGAGCAGTACTTC.

This clonotype was counted a few times. The chain couples TRBV20-1 to TRBJ2-2; D assignment may be TRBD1 or TRBD2 (6 bases each). The V gene lost 5 bases and the J gene lost 0 bases, with 19 bases spanning the gap. This CDR3 is built from 17 residues. The germline gives CDR1 DFQATT, CDR2 SNEGSKA (reference sequence). CDR3 DNA: TGCAGTGCTCACACAGGGTACGGCGGGACGAACACCGGGGAGCTGTTTTTT. Translating gives CSAHTGYGGTNTGELFF.